The sequence of this T cell receptor (beta chain) was determined in a study of shared clonotypes between healthy human individuals. General observations from the study: Of the naive CD4 clonotypes, roughly 5.5% were shared across a few donors.

Turning to this clone: The antigen is unknown. One junction end does not reproduce the germline sequence, and a read error may be involved.

Germline V gene lookup returns CDR1 SSHAT and CDR2 FNYEAQ (reference sequence). This CDR3 comprises 14 residues. The input for sorted-subset replicate PCRs was approximately 200 ng DNA, tens of thousands of T cell genomes. TCRdb keeps only in-frame clones here, not all; method: immunoSEQ multiplex PCR. Counted here are approximately 2.5 million clones, 85% to 95% occurring once; the ten biggest clones make up over 0.12%. The TCR was taken from a man younger than 35 in good health. Sample: naive CD4+ T cells sorted from blood. Subset defined: CD45RA+ positively selected. This sequence joins TRBV7-7 and TRBJ2-5; D is possibly TRBD2 (6 bases). For the CDR3, the DNA is TGTGCTAGCAGCGCCGGAGGGATCCAAGAGACCCAGTACTTC. Its translation is CASSAGGIQETQYF.